What follows are 29 T cell receptor beta chains derived from one specimen sequenced in a study of cytomegalovirus exposure and HLA in healthy donors. PCR involved 60 Vbeta and 13 Jbeta primers. Some clones are missing from TCRdb's copy, which holds only in-frame ones; the method was immunoSEQ multiplex PCR. This table holds 84,000 or so clones, approximately 80% found once. The sample comprised PBMCs. The receptors were sampled from a man aged 25-45 years in good health and CMV-seronegative.

The rearrangement joins TRBV7-9 to TRBJ1-2; a possible D gene is TRBD1 (6 bases). The CDR3 extends over 15 amino acids. Germline CDR1 and CDR2: SEHNR and FQNEAQ (reference sequence). V was clipped by 5 bases and J by 2 bases, with 15 bases between them. The CDR3 DNA follows: TGTGCCAGCAGCCTCCCAGGACAGCTAAACTATGGCTACACCTTC. Translation gives CASSLPGQLNYGYTF.

This chain joins TRBV7-9 and TRBJ2-6; possibly TRBD1 for D (5 bases). Germline CDR1 and CDR2: SEHNR and FQNEAQ (reference sequence). V dropped 5 bases and J dropped 0 bases, with 14 bases sitting between them. The length of the CDR3 is 17 residues. DNA for the CDR3: TGTGCCAGCAGCCCCAGGGAAAAAAACTCTGGGGCCAACGTCCTGACTTTC. Its translation is CASSPREKNSGANVLTF.

J is TRBJ1-2 and V is TRBV2, with TRBD1 matching 9 bases. CDR1 is SNHLY and CDR2 is FYNNEI in the germline V gene. The CDR3 has 15 amino acids. The V gene end was trimmed by 2 bases and the J gene end by 4 bases; junction bases not matched to a gene: 5. In DNA form, the CDR3 reads TGTGCCAGCAGTGAACCCGGGACAGGGATCTATGGCTACACCTTC. Translating gives CASSEPGTGIYGYTF.

The rearrangement links TRBV4-1 to TRBJ1-3; D uncertain. Germline values: CDR1 MGHRA, CDR2 YSYEKL. The CDR3 totals 17 residues. With 0 bases removed from V and 4 bases from J, the gap between germline ends came to 16 bases. The CDR3, as DNA: TGCGCCAGCAGCCAAGAAAACTCGGCAGGCTTAGGAAACACCATATATTTT. Translation: CASSQENSAGLGNTIYF.

This clone was detected only a few times. J is TRBJ2-7 and V is TRBV10-1, with 7 bases fitting TRBD2. Per germline, CDR1 WNHNN and CDR2 SYGVQD (reference sequence). Trimming removed 0 bases from V and 6 bases from J; junction bases left unmatched: 8. This CDR3 contains 15 residues. CDR3 sequence (DNA): TGCGCCAGCAGTGAGTCGAGGGGACTAAGCGCCGAGCAGTACTTC. It is translated as CASSESRGLSAEQYF.

V usage is TRBV7-2 and J usage is TRBJ2-7, with 7 bases lining up with TRBD2. V trimming: 2 bases; J trimming: 6 bases; junction bases outside the gene matches: 4. This CDR3 region has 13 residues. Germline V gene sequence: CDR1 SGHTA, CDR2 FQGNSA. The CDR3 DNA is TGTGCCAGCAGCTTATGGGAGGGGACCGAGCAGTACTTC. Residues: CASSLWEGTEQYF. The full variable domain, with the rest looked up from reference TRBV7-2 and TRBJ2-7, is GAGVSQSPSNKVTEKGKDVELRCDPISGHTALYWYRQSLGQGLEFLIYFQGNSAPDKSGLPSDRFSAERTGGSVSTLTIQRTQQEDSAVYLCASSLWEGTEQYFGPGTRLTVT.

V and J are TRBV19 and TRBJ2-7, with 11 bases matching TRBD1. Losses at the gene ends were 0 bases for V and 0 bases for J; bases not matched to a gene: 7. Germline CDR1 is LNHDA and CDR2 is SQIVND (reference sequence). This CDR3 has 18 residues. The CDR3 DNA is TGTGCCAGTAGTATAGAGTATACCGGGACAGGGGGCTCCTACGAGCAGTACTTC. Translation gives CASSIEYTGTGGSYEQYF.

This rearrangement joins TRBV30 to TRBJ2-5; unclear D gene. From germline, CDR1 is GTSNPN and CDR2 SVGIG (reference sequence). The CDR3 extends over 13 amino acids. V lost 0 bases and J 4 bases, leaving 9 bases between the germline ends. This CDR3 reads CAWSVWLGETQYF. The CDR3 nucleotides read TGTGCCTGGAGTGTATGGCTAGGAGAGACCCAGTACTTC.

The chain is built from TRBV5-1 and TRBJ2-6; no definite D call. This CDR3 is built from 16 residues. Germline V gives CDR1 SGHRS, CDR2 YFSETQ. The V gene lost 4 bases and the J gene lost 0 bases, with 11 bases spanning the gap. For the CDR3, the DNA is TGCGCCAGCAGCGCTATTCCGGGCTCTGGGGCCAACGTCCTGACTTTC. Residues: CASSAIPGSGANVLTF.

The chain is built from TRBV28 and TRBJ1-1; D may be TRBD1 (5 bases). The CDR3 loop spans 15 amino acids. V was cut by 2 bases and J by 0 bases, with 10 bases left in between. CDR1 and CDR2 from the germline V gene are MDHEN and SYDVKM. As DNA, the CDR3 is TGTGCCAGCAGTTTAGCAGGGTCGATGAACACTGAAGCTTTCTTT. Amino acids: CASSLAGSMNTEAFF.

This clone was detected only a few times. The rearrangement links TRBV19 to TRBJ2-3; tentative D call: TRBD1 (5 bases). Germline CDR1 and CDR2: LNHDA and SQIVND (reference sequence). Deletions cut 6 bases from V and 0 bases from J, with 10 bases between. This CDR3 has 14 residues. CDR3 protein: CASRDKSSTDTQYF. The DNA for the CDR3 is TGTGCCAGTAGGGACAAGTCTAGCACAGATACGCAGTATTTT.

The chain combines TRBV7-9 with TRBJ2-3; 7 bases match TRBD1. Germline V gene lookup returns CDR1 SEHNR and CDR2 FQNEAQ (reference sequence). V was clipped by 5 bases and J by 2 bases; unmatched bases: 10. CDR3 length: 16 residues. CDR3 protein: CASSHTGQVNTDTQYF. The DNA for the CDR3 is TGTGCCAGCAGCCACACCGGACAGGTTAACACAGATACGCAGTATTTT.

The CDR3 DNA reads as TGTGCCAGCAGCTTGGGGCCTAACACTGAAGCTTTCTTT. Its protein is CASSLGPNTEAFF. The chain recombines TRBV5-6 with TRBJ1-1; D gene uncertain. Germline-derived CDR1 and CDR2 are SGHDT and YYEEEE. Trimming took 0 bases from V and 2 from J, leaving 5 bases between them. The length of the CDR3 is 13 residues.

The J gene is TRBJ2-3, the V gene TRBV19; D possibly corresponds to TRBD2 (5 bases). CDR3 length: 13 residues. Per the germline V gene, CDR1 is LNHDA and CDR2 is SQIVND (reference sequence). Trimming shortened V by 3 bases and J by 4 bases, and 8 bases separated the two germline ends. The chain's CDR3 is CASSIPSSDTQYF. The CDR3 bases are TGTGCCAGTAGTATTCCTAGCTCAGATACGCAGTATTTT.

J is TRBJ1-2 and V is TRBV6-5; D uncertain. CDR3 length equals 12 residues. V was clipped by 6 bases and J by 10 bases, with 15 bases between them. The germline CDR1 and CDR2 sequences are MNHEY and SVGAGI. DNA of the CDR3: TGTGCCAGCAGATCCCTGCGCCGGGACTACACCTTC. Protein sequence: CASRSLRRDYTF.

The chain uses TRBV5-6 and TRBJ2-7; weak D call: TRBD1 (6 bases). The CDR3 has 17 amino acids. CDR1 and CDR2 from the germline V gene are SGHDT and YYEEEE. Trimming pared 4 bases from V and 3 bases from J, leaving 23 bases between. The CDR3 DNA reads as TGTGCCAGCAGCCTCCCGGGACACCCGACGGCCGGCTACGAGCAGTACTTC. Protein product: CASSLPGHPTAGYEQYF.

The chain combines TRBV6-1 with TRBJ1-1; D gene uncertain. This CDR3 spans 12 amino acids. Germline V gene lookup returns CDR1 MNHNS and CDR2 SASEGT. Trimming stripped 8 bases from V and 6 bases from J, with 13 bases between. DNA for the CDR3: TGTGCCAGCTCGAAATCCGCGGCTGAAGCTTTCTTT. Translation: CASSKSAAEAFF.

The chain combines TRBV7-2 with TRBJ1-2; maybe TRBD1 (6 bases). Trimming stripped 5 bases from V and 4 bases from J, with 11 bases between. The length of the CDR3 is 13 residues. CDR1 is SGHTA, CDR2 FQGNSA, per germline. This chain's CDR3 is CASSPAGVYGYTF. Here the CDR3 DNA reads TGTGCCAGCAGCCCCGCAGGGGTCTATGGCTACACCTTC.

This sequence joins TRBV7-2 and TRBJ1-1; 11 bases line up with TRBD1. V lost 5 bases and J lost 0; bases outside the gene matches: 5. CDR3 size: 16 residues. CDR1 is SGHTA and CDR2 is FQGNSA in the germline V gene. The CDR3 DNA sequence: TGTGCCAGCAGCCATCGGACAGGGGGCCTGAACACTGAAGCTTTCTTT. This codes for CASSHRTGGLNTEAFF.

This clone turned up a few times. The rearrangement links TRBV6-5 to TRBJ1-5; D unresolved. Trimming left V 5 bases short and J 7 bases short, with 12 bases between. CDR1 and CDR2 from the germline V gene are MNHEY and SVGAGI. There are 13 residues in the CDR3. CDR3 residues: CASSRSGEQPQHF. CDR3 nucleotides: TGTGCCAGCAGTAGGTCCGGAGAACAGCCCCAGCATTTT.

The V call is TRBV9, the J call TRBJ1-5; D not resolved. The V gene lost 0 bases and the J gene lost 7 bases, with 8 bases spanning the gap. Germline values: CDR1 SGDLS, CDR2 YYNGEE. This CDR3 has 13 amino acids. CDR3 DNA sequence: TGTGCCAGCAGCGTAGGAGGAGGCCAGCCCCAGCATTTT. Its translation: CASSVGGGQPQHF.

This chain joins TRBV11-3 and TRBJ2-3, with TRBD1 identical over 11 bases. Germline CDR1 is SGHNT and CDR2 is YENEEA. J was trimmed by 2 bases and V by 6 bases; bases with no gene match: 10. The CDR3 sequence is 17 residues long. This CDR3 is CASSQRPGQGVTDTQYF. The CDR3 coding sequence is TGTGCCAGCAGTCAGCGTCCGGGACAGGGGGTCACAGATACGCAGTATTTT.

This clone was recorded a few times. The chain carries TRBV4-3 and TRBJ1-1; D unclear. The ends were cut back, 0 bases at V and 6 bases at J, with 11 bases in the middle. The CDR3 length is 14 residues. Germline CDR1 LGHNA, CDR2 YSLEER. The CDR3 sequence: CASSQDYYGAEAFF. DNA of the CDR3: TGCGCCAGCAGCCAAGATTACTATGGTGCTGAAGCTTTCTTT.

CDR3 DNA sequence: TGTGCCAGTAGTACAGGGGGAGAAACCGGGGAGCTGTTTTTT. It codes for CASSTGGETGELFF. The chain employs TRBV19 and TRBJ2-2; 7 bases match TRBD1. Trimming took 4 bases from V and 5 from J; bases not matched to a gene: 4. The CDR3 covers 14 residues. The germline CDR1 and CDR2 sequences are LNHDA and SQIVND (reference sequence).

The chain couples TRBV7-8 to TRBJ1-6; perhaps TRBD1 as D (5 bases). Germline V lookup: CDR1 SGHVS, CDR2 FQNEAQ. Trimming took off 5 bases at V and 5 bases at J, with 13 bases between the two ends. The CDR3 is 15 amino acids. This chain's CDR3 is CASSLQGGDNSPLHF. DNA of the CDR3: TGTGCCAGCAGCCTCCAGGGTGGGGATAATTCACCCCTCCACTTT.

The chain combines TRBV18 with TRBJ2-5; perhaps TRBD2 as D (6 bases). Trimming took 6 bases from V and 5 from J, leaving 16 bases between them. CDR3 length: 14 residues. Germline lookup yields CDR1 KGHSH and CDR2 LQKENI. This CDR3 is CASSSGGDEETQYF. DNA of the CDR3: TGTGCCAGCTCGTCTGGAGGGGATGAGGAGACCCAGTACTTC.

This chain connects TRBV28 to TRBJ2-5; D is undetermined. V lost 7 bases and J lost 5, with 17 bases in between. This CDR3 region has 14 residues. The germline V gene encodes CDR1 MDHEN and CDR2 SYDVKM. The CDR3 DNA is TGTGCCAGCACTAGATCCGAGCTTGAGGAGACCCAGTACTTC. It codes for CASTRSELEETQYF.

This rearrangement joins TRBV30 to TRBJ1-3; D may be TRBD1 (5 bases). The CDR3 is 12 residues long. Germline V CDR1 and CDR2: GTSNPN, SVGIG (reference sequence). The V end lost 5 bases, the J end lost 1 base, and 6 bases lay between the germline ends. The CDR3 nucleotides are TGTGCCTGGCGGGGGTCTGGAAACACCATATATTTT. Translation: CAWRGSGNTIYF.

The rearrangement joins TRBV7-8 to TRBJ1-2; 7 bases are shared with TRBD1. The germline V gene has CDR1 SGHVS and CDR2 FQNEAQ. CDR3 length: 14 amino acids. The V and J ends lost 4 bases and 5 bases, in that order; junction bases with no gene match: 7. This chain's CDR3 is CASSSEDRLYGYTF. The DNA of the CDR3 is TGTGCCAGCAGCTCCGAGGACAGGTTATATGGCTACACCTTC. Complete variable domain (other parts from reference TRBV7-8 and TRBJ1-2): GAGVSQSPRYKVAKRGQDVALRCDPISGHVSLFWYQQALGQGPEFLTYFQNEAQLDKSGLPSDRFFAERPEGSVSTLKIQRTQQEDSAVYLCASSSEDRLYGYTFGSGTRLTVV.